Presented here are 9 T cell receptor beta chains from one specimen sequenced in a study of T-cell memory formation after mild COVID-19. TCRdb ran MiXCR on the 5' RACE reads and lists one entry per CDR3 protein. The table shows 200,000 to 250,000 distinct CDR3 sequences, with 15% occurring only once. Input material: PBMCs or a T cell subset sorted from them (not recorded which). The receptor source for this set is an adult woman who had mild COVID-19 (a few samples of this study predate the infection). Cell type and time point are not known.

The chain combines TRBV29-1 with TRBJ1-1, with 9 nucleotides matching TRBD1. Germline CDR1 is SQVTM and CDR2 is ANQGSEA. Trimming took 7 bases from V and 3 from J; bases not matched to a gene: 21. There are 18 residues in the CDR3. The CDR3 loop reads CSARGYLQGADVDTEAFF. In nucleotides, the CDR3 is TGCAGCGCCCGGGGTTACCTACAGGGGGCGGATGTGGACACTGAAGCTTTCTTT.

This clonotype was observed a handful of times. This chain links TRBV5-4 with TRBJ1-5; no definite D call. Trimming stripped 0 bases from V and 7 bases from J, with 11 bases between. The CDR3 covers 14 residues. Germline V gene data show CDR1 as SGHNT and CDR2 as YYREEE (reference sequence). CDR3 in amino acids: CASSLAPLGQPQHF. The CDR3 coding sequence is TGTGCCAGCAGCTTGGCCCCCCTCGGGCAGCCCCAGCATTTT.

The table lists this clonotype with a few counts. The chain recombines TRBV12-3 or TRBV12-4 with TRBJ2-1, with D maybe TRBD2 (5 bases). The CDR3 has 13 residues. Trimming took off 6 bases at V and 5 bases at J, with 11 bases between the two ends. Written as DNA, the CDR3 is TGTGCCAGCAGACGGGATTTCAACAATGAGCAGTTCTTC. Protein: CASRRDFNNEQFF.

The CDR3 bases are TGTGCCACCAGTGATCCCCAGGGAGGCGGCGGCTACACCTTC. Protein: CATSDPQGGGGYTF. V is TRBV24-1 and J is TRBJ1-2; D possibly corresponds to TRBD1 (5 bases). There are 14 residues in the CDR3. CDR1 and CDR2 from the germline V gene are KGHDR and SFDVKD. Deletions cut 3 bases from V and 8 bases from J, with 15 bases between.

This clonotype was picked up a small number of times. As the CDR3 is not closed by the conserved phenylalanine or tryptophan, this likely results from a read error. The DNA is omitted, as the CDR3 cannot be located on it reliably, and the CDR3 follows TCRdb's listing. Here the CDR3 reads CASRKGGAL. This chain joins TRBV5-8 and TRBJ2-5; the table gives TRBD1 as D, unverified against the DNA. The CDR3 comprises 9 residues, both ends counted. Germline-derived CDR1 and CDR2 are SGHTS and YDEGEE.

This clonotype was observed a few times. This rearrangement joins TRBV19 to TRBJ1-5, with 7 bases fitting TRBD1. The V gene's germline CDR1 is LNHDA and CDR2 SQIVND (reference sequence). CDR3 length equals 13 residues. V lost 6 bases and J lost 4; bases outside the gene matches: 3. CDR3 residues: CASRAGGNQPQHF. CDR3 nucleotide sequence: TGTGCCAGTAGGGCAGGGGGGAATCAGCCCCAGCATTTT.

Ten or more counts support this clonotype. The chain couples TRBV20-1 to TRBJ2-2, with D uncertain. Germline CDR1 DFQATT, CDR2 SNEGSKA (reference sequence). Between the trimmed V and J ends, which lost 3 bases and 0 bases, there was a span of 5 bases. The CDR3 loop spans 13 amino acids. The CDR3: CSASVPNTGELFF. The DNA for the CDR3 is TGCAGTGCTAGTGTACCGAACACCGGGGAGCTGTTTTTT.

This clonotype occurred a few times. V gene TRBV7-2 combines with J gene TRBJ1-2, with 9 bases matching TRBD1. The CDR3 is made up of 14 amino acids. The J segment lost 4 bases and the V segment lost 4 bases, leaving 4 bases of the junction unmatched. The germline CDR1 and CDR2 sequences are SGHTA and FQGNSA. For the CDR3, the DNA is TGTGCCAGCAGCTCCCGGGGACAGGGCTATGGCTACACCTTC. It specifies CASSSRGQGYGYTF.

The chain combines TRBV12-3 or TRBV12-4 with TRBJ1-1; a possible D gene is TRBD1 (5 bases). V lost 5 bases to trimming and J lost 6 bases, with 16 bases between them. The CDR3 is 14 residues long. CDR3 sequence: CASSPREGLSEAFF. Written as DNA, the CDR3 is TGTGCCAGCAGTCCAAGGGAGGGGCTGTCTGAAGCTTTCTTT.